These T cell receptor beta chains were read from a single sample in a study of blood T cell repertoires in COVID-19. Only in-frame clones appear in the TCRdb table, and some are missing; sequencing was by immunoSEQ multiplex PCR. The sample comprises under 150,000 clones, under 90% of which are singletons, and 3.9% rests with the top ten. The sample comprised PBMCs or T cells enriched from blood (not recorded which). The receptors shown here come from a man aged 45-60 years in a cohort exposed to, infected with or recovered from COVID-19 (not recorded which). Each CDR3 is given with its conserved first and last residue. The order of the fields is CDR3 protein, CDR3 DNA, V gene, clone size, D gene, J gene. The D gene is left open where the match is weak. Size tells how often a clone was seen (once, few, many) or the class of an expanded clone, and some rows leave it out.

CASRGGKTQYF | TGTGCCAGCCGAGGGGGAAAGACCCAGTACTTC | TRBV25-1 | . | . | TRBJ2-5
CASSLSTGTGGGTGQYF | TGTGCCAGCAGCCTATCAACCGGGACAGGGGGCGGGACTGGGCAGTACTTC | TRBV11-2 | many | TRBD1 | TRBJ2-7
CASSLTGQGAYQPQHF | TGTGCCAGCAGTTTAACGGGACAGGGGGCATATCAGCCCCAGCATTTT | TRBV27 | . | TRBD1 | TRBJ1-5
CASGAGDSPLHF | TGCGCCAGCGGGGCAGGGGACTCACCCCTCCACTTT | TRBV10-2 | . | . | TRBJ1-6
CASSPPGGSGEQYF | TGTGCCAGCTCACCCCCGGGGGGTTCGGGAGAGCAGTACTTC | TRBV18 | . | TRBD2 | TRBJ2-7
CASSWTTGAETQYF | TGTGCCAGCAGTTGGACTACAGGGGCGGAGACCCAGTACTTC | TRBV6-6 | . | . | TRBJ2-5
CASSFSYEASLDQETQYF | TGTGCCAGCAGCTTCTCGTATGAGGCTTCTCTGGACCAAGAGACCCAGTACTTC | TRBV7-9 | . | . | TRBJ2-5
CASRDRYTEAFF | TGCGCCAGCAGAGACAGATACACTGAAGCTTTCTTT | TRBV5-1 | . | . | TRBJ1-1
CASRGLASGEQFF | TGTGCCAGCAGGGGACTAGCGAGCGGTGAGCAGTTCTTC | TRBV2 | . | TRBD2 | TRBJ2-1
CASSQAGGLWNTGELFF | TGTGCCAGCAGTCAAGCGGGGGGGCTCTGGAACACCGGGGAGCTGTTTTTT | TRBV7-9 | . | TRBD2 | TRBJ2-2
CAAGHGYTF | TGTGCCGCAGGCCATGGCTACACCTTC | TRBV9 | . | . | TRBJ1-2
CASSFRRRGNQPQHF | TGTGCCAGCAGTTTCCGTCGGAGGGGCAATCAGCCCCAGCATTTT | TRBV27 | few | . | TRBJ1-5
CASRTLAGVDEQFF | TGTGCCAGTAGAACCCTAGCGGGAGTGGATGAGCAGTTCTTC | TRBV19 | few | TRBD2 | TRBJ2-1
CASSLDRGAYGYTF | TGTGCCAGCAGTCTGGACAGGGGGGCCTATGGCTACACCTTC | TRBV6-5 | once | TRBD1 | TRBJ1-2
CASSSQGAGTGELFF | TGTGCCAGCAGCTCACAGGGGGCGGGCACCGGGGAGCTGTTTTTT | TRBV7-2 | . | TRBD1 | TRBJ2-2
CASSIGSGVLETQYF | TGTGCCAGTAGTATAGGTAGCGGGGTCCTGGAGACCCAGTACTTC | TRBV19 | . | TRBD2 | TRBJ2-5
CATSASGGEGYTF | TGTGCCACCAGTGCCTCCGGCGGGGAAGGCTACACCTTC | TRBV24-1 | . | . | TRBJ1-2
CASGGRGTDTQYF | TGTGCCAGCGGTGGGAGGGGCACAGATACGCAGTATTTT | TRBV10-3 | once | TRBD2 | TRBJ2-3
CASSLQGLGTGELFF | TGTGCCAGCAGCTTACAGGGTTTGGGCACCGGGGAGCTGTTTTTT | TRBV7-9 | . | . | TRBJ2-2
CASSADRTGNEKLFF | TGTGCCAGCAGCGCAGATAGGACAGGGAATGAAAAACTGTTTTTT | TRBV7-9 | . | TRBD1 | TRBJ1-4
CASSYTANQPQHF | TGTGCCAGCAGTTACACTGCGAATCAGCCCCAGCATTTT | TRBV6-5 | . | . | TRBJ1-5
CASSFSGVEQYF | TGTGCCAGCAGTTTCTCGGGGGTCGAGCAGTACTTC | TRBV27 | once | . | TRBJ2-7
CASSPSGETEAFF | TGTGCCAGCAGTCCCTCAGGTGAAACTGAAGCTTTCTTT | TRBV28 | . | . | TRBJ1-1
CSVDNRERQLAGGRQEQYF | TGCAGCGTGGATAACAGGGAACGACAACTAGCGGGAGGGCGGCAGGAGCAGTACTTC | TRBV29-1 | . | TRBD2 | TRBJ2-7
CASSFRTDSVRNEQFF | TGTGCCAGCAGTTTCCGGACGGATAGCGTCCGCAATGAGCAGTTCTTC | TRBV28 | . | . | TRBJ2-1
CASRDPSLAGGWGEQYF | TGCGCCAGCAGGGACCCTTCACTAGCGGGAGGATGGGGCGAGCAGTACTTC | TRBV5-1 | . | TRBD2 | TRBJ2-7
CASSPLHFQGARTEAFF | TGTGCCAGCAGCCCCTTACACTTCCAGGGGGCGCGTACTGAAGCTTTCTTT | TRBV7-3 | . | TRBD1 | TRBJ1-1
CASSQHSGGSSGANVLTF | TGTGCCAGCAGCCAACATAGCGGGGGTAGCTCTGGGGCCAACGTCCTGACTTTC | TRBV4-2 | . | TRBD2 | TRBJ2-6
CASSVAAGEYNEQFF | TGTGCCAGCAGCGTAGCTGCGGGGGAGTACAATGAGCAGTTCTTC | TRBV9 | once | TRBD2 | TRBJ2-1
CASSFQGAGKGETQYF | TGTGCCAGCAGCTTCCAAGGCGCGGGGAAGGGGGAGACCCAGTACTTC | TRBV11-2 | . | . | TRBJ2-5
CASSFDSTNEAFF | TGTGCCAGCAGCTTCGATAGCACGAATGAAGCTTTCTTT | TRBV5-5 | . | . | TRBJ1-1
CSVGGTVYGYTF | TGCAGCGTTGGAGGGACAGTCTATGGCTACACCTTC | TRBV29-1 | . | TRBD1 | TRBJ1-2
CASSLAGGANNEQFF | TGTGCCAGCAGCTTAGCGGGGGGAGCGAACAATGAGCAGTTCTTC | TRBV7-2 | . | . | TRBJ2-1
CASRRDRGHGGYTF | TGTGCCAGCAGGCGGGACAGGGGGCATGGTGGCTACACCTTC | TRBV6-4 | . | TRBD1 | TRBJ1-2
CASSFGQGWGAFF | TGTGCCAGCAGTTTTGGACAGGGGTGGGGAGCTTTCTTT | TRBV27 | . | TRBD1 | TRBJ1-1
CASSLGGGSYNEQFF | TGCGCCAGCAGCTTGGGTGGAGGCTCCTACAATGAGCAGTTCTTC | TRBV5-1 | . | . | TRBJ2-1
CASSFLGSGGVTDTQYF | TGTGCCAGCAGTTTTTTAGGGAGCGGGGGAGTCACAGATACGCAGTATTTT | TRBV27 | . | TRBD2 | TRBJ2-3
CASSESGLAGGDEQYF | TGCGCCAGCAGTGAGTCGGGGCTAGCGGGAGGAGACGAGCAGTACTTC | TRBV10-1 | . | TRBD2 | TRBJ2-7